This entry features one TCR beta chain sequence. Every donor provided 7.5 to 10 milliliters of peripheral blood. A minimum of 6 million PBMCs was isolated per sample. These data originate in a study of blood T cells in healthy people across ages. Background on the study: Using template switching, researchers captured about one barcoded beta molecule for each two T cells.

Germline lookup yields CDR1 DFQATT and CDR2 SNEGSKA (reference sequence). The CDR3 spans 13 residues. After removal of 4 bases from V and 5 bases from J, the junction contained 7 bases not matched to a gene. PCR was performed a second time for roughly 7 to 12 cycles using a sample-barcoded 5' primer and a J-beta primer mix. A 12-random-nucleotide template-switch adaptor tagged each cDNA molecule. In TCRdb, the 5' RACE reads were re-called with MiXCR into one record per CDR3 protein. The data contain 890,000 or so distinct CDR3 sequences, around 62% of them singletons. This chain links TRBV20-1 with TRBJ2-5, with 7 nucleotides matching TRBD1. This receptor was obtained from a man aged 25 to 45 in good health. Material for sequencing was blood. CDR3 protein: CSAKTGFRETQYF. CDR3 bases: TGCAGTGCTAAGACAGGGTTCCGGGAGACCCAGTACTTC.